The rows below give T cell receptor beta chains drawn from one sample of a study of cytomegalovirus exposure and HLA in healthy donors. Assay: immunoSEQ multiplex PCR; the TCRdb copy retains only in-frame clones and omits some. The sample records some 120,000 clones, about 84% being singletons. The specimen was PBMCs. These receptors were collected from a man aged 35 to 55 in good health and CMV-seronegative. Both conserved end residues are part of each CDR3. The order of the fields is CDR3 DNA, CDR3 protein, clone size, D gene, V gene, J gene. The D gene is left open where the match is weak. Expanded clones get a size class; other rows say once, few or many, or leave the size out.

DNA: TGTGCCAGCAGCTTAGATCCCTATCCGGGGACTCTCTACAATGAGCAGTTCTTC
CDR3: CASSLDPYPGTLYNEQFF
size: NA
D: NA
V: TRBV11-3
J: TRBJ2-1

DNA: TGCGCCAGCAGCCAAGATCTGCAGGGGTCCTACGAGCAGTACTTC
CDR3: CASSQDLQGSYEQYF
size: NA
D: NA
V: TRBV4-3
J: TRBJ2-7

DNA: TGTGCCAGCAGTGACCAGACAGGGATAAACACTGAAGCTTTCTTT
CDR3: CASSDQTGINTEAFF
size: NA
D: TRBD1
V: TRBV2
J: TRBJ1-1

DNA: TGCGCCAGCAGCCAAGGTTACAGGGACAGGGCCTTGAATACGCAGTATTTT
CDR3: CASSQGYRDRALNTQYF
size: NA
D: TRBD1
V: TRBV4-1
J: TRBJ2-3

DNA: TGTGCCAGCAGACTAGACAGGGGGTCAGAAGCTTTCTTT
CDR3: CASRLDRGSEAFF
size: NA
D: TRBD1
V: TRBV14
J: TRBJ1-1

DNA: TGTGCCAGCCCCGGGAGACAAGAGACCCAGTACTTC
CDR3: CASPGRQETQYF
size: NA
D: NA
V: TRBV6-1
J: TRBJ2-5

DNA: TGCAGCGCCGGCGGGAAAGGCTATGGCTACACCTTC
CDR3: CSAGGKGYGYTF
size: NA
D: NA
V: TRBV29-1
J: TRBJ1-2

DNA: TGTGCCAGCAGCCCGAGTGGTAATGAGCAGTTCTTC
CDR3: CASSPSGNEQFF
size: NA
D: NA
V: TRBV11-2
J: TRBJ2-1

DNA: TGCGCCAGCAGCCAGGGAAGGGGAAATAATGAAAAACTGTTTTTT
CDR3: CASSQGRGNNEKLFF
size: once
D: NA
V: TRBV4-1
J: TRBJ1-4

DNA: TGTGCCAGCAGTGAAGTAATACTGAGCAATCAGCCCCAGCATTTT
CDR3: CASSEVILSNQPQHF
size: NA
D: NA
V: TRBV6-1
J: TRBJ1-5